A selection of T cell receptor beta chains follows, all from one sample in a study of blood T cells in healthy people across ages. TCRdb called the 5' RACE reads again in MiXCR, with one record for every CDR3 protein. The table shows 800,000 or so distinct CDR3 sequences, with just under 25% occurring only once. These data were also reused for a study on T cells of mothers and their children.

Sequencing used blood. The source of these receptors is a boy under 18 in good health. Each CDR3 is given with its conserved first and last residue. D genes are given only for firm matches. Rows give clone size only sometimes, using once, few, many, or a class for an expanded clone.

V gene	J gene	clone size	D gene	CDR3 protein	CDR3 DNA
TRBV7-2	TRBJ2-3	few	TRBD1	CASRLGSGGDTQYF	TGTGCCAGCAGGTTAGGCTCAGGGGGAGATACGCAGTATTTT
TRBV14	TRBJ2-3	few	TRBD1	CASSARTGYAHTQYF	TGTGCCAGCAGCGCCCGGACAGGTTACGCACATACGCAGTATTTT
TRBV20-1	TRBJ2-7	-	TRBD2	CSARDRSGGNYEQYF	TGCAGTGCTAGAGATCGAAGCGGGGGAAACTACGAGCAGTACTTC
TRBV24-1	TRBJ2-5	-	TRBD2	CATSANQGGETQYF	TGTGCCACCAGTGCCAACCAGGGAGGGGAGACCCAGTACTTC
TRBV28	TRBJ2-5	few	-	CASSSDGPGRF	TGTGCCAGCAGTTCGGACGGCCCTGGACGGTTC
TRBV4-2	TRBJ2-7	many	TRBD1	CASSQERDRAYEQYF	TGTGCCAGCAGCCAAGAGAGGGACAGGGCCTACGAGCAGTACTTC
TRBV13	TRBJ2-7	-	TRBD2	CASSLSPRYTSETVTSYYEQYF	TGTGCCAGCAGCTTGTCCCCACGATATACTAGCGAAACCGTGACAAGCTACTACGAGCAGTACTTC
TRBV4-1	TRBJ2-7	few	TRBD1	CASSQDSTGGFRSYEQYF	TGCGCCAGCAGCCAAGATTCGACAGGGGGCTTCCGCTCCTACGAGCAGTACTTC
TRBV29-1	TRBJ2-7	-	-	CSVEGRGREQYF	TGCAGCGTAGAAGGTCGGGGACGCGAGCAGTACTTC
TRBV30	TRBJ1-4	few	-	CAWSPNEKLFF	TGTGCCTGGAGTCCCAATGAAAAACTGTTTTTT
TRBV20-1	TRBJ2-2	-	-	CSVRDRQNTGELFF	TGCAGTGTCCGGGACCGCCAGAACACCGGGGAGCTGTTTTTT
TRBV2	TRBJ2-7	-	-	CASSERATTYEQYF	TGTGCCAGCAGTGAGAGGGCCACCACCTACGAGCAGTACTTC
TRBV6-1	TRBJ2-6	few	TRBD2	CASSTTSGVSGANVLTF	TGTGCCAGCAGTACGACTAGCGGGGTCTCTGGGGCCAACGTCCTGACTTTC
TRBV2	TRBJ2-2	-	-	CASSEASQVGELFF	TGTGCCAGCAGTGAAGCTAGCCAGGTCGGGGAGCTGTTTTTT
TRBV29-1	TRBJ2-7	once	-	CGVEEGRGYEQYF	TGCGGCGTTGAAGAGGGCAGGGGCTACGAGCAGTACTTC